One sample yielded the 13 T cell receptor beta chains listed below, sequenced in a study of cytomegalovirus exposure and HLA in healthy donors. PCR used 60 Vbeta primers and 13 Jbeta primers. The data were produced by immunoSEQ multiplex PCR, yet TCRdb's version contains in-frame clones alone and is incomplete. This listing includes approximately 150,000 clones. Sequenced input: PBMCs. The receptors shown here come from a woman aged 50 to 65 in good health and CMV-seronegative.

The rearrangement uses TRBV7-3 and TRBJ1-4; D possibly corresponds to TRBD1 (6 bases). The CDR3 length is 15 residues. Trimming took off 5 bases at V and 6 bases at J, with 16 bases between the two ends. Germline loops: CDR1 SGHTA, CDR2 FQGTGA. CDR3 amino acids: CASSPLQGIDEKLFF. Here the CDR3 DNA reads TGTGCCAGCAGCCCCCTACAGGGCATCGATGAAAAACTGTTTTTT.

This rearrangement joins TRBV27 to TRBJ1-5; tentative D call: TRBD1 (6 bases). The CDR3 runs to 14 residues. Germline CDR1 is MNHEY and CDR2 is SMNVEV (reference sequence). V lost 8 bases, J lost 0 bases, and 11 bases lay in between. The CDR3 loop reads CASSTGYSNQPQHF. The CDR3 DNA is TGTGCCAGCTCGACAGGTTATAGCAATCAGCCCCAGCATTTT.

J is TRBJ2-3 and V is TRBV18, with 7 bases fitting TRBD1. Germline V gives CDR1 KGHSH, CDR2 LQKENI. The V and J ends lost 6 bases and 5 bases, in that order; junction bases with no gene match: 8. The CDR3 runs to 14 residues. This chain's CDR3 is CASSSNTGVDTQYF. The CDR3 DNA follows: TGTGCCAGCTCGTCGAATACAGGGGTAGATACGCAGTATTTT.

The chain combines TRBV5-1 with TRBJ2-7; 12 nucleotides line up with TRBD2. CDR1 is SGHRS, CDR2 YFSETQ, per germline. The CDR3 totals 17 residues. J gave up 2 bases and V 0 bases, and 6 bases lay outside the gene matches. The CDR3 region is CASSLVPRTSGAYEQYF. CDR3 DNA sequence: TGCGCCAGCAGCTTGGTTCCACGGACTAGCGGGGCCTACGAGCAGTACTTC.

The CDR3 is CASSVAPTSGRGTDTQYF. For the CDR3, the DNA is TGTGCCAGCAGCGTAGCTCCTACTAGCGGGAGAGGCACAGATACGCAGTATTTT. The V gene is TRBV9, the J gene TRBJ2-3; 11 positions agree with TRBD2. The CDR3 covers 18 residues. V gave up 0 bases and J gave up 1 base; unmatched junction bases: 7. CDR1 is SGDLS and CDR2 is YYNGEE in the germline V gene.

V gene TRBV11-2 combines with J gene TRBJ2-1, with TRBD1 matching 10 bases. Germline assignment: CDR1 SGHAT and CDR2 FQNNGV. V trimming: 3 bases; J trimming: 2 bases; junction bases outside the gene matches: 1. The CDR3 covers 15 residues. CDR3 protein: CASSLGTGAYNEQFF. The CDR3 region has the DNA TGTGCCAGCAGCTTGGGGACAGGGGCCTACAATGAGCAGTTCTTC.

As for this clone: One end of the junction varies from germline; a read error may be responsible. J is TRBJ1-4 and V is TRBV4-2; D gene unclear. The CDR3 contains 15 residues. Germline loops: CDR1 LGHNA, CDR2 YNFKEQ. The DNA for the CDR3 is TGTGCCAGCAGCCAAGATCTAAGCGGAACGGGGTTGTCGATTTTT. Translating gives CASSQDLSGTGLSIF.

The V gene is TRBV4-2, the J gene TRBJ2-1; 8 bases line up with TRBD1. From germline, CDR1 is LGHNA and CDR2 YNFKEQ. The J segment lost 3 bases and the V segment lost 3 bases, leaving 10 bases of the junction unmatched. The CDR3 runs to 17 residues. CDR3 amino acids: CASSQSTGTGGYNEQFF. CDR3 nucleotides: TGTGCCAGCAGCCAGTCGACCGGGACAGGAGGCTACAATGAGCAGTTCTTC.

The CDR3 protein is CASSLGASLRGTEAFF. CDR3 bases: TGTGCCAGCAGTTTGGGGGCCTCCCTACGGGGCACTGAAGCTTTCTTT. The J gene is TRBJ1-1, the V gene TRBV28, with a possible D match to TRBD1 (6 bases). This CDR3 comprises 16 residues. V was trimmed by 3 bases and J by 4 bases, leaving 18 bases between them. From germline, CDR1 is MDHEN and CDR2 SYDVKM.

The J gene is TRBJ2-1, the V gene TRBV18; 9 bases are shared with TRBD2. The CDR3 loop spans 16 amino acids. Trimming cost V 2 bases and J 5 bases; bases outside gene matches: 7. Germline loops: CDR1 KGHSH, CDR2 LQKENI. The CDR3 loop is CASSPGGLAFNNEQFF. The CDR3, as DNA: TGTGCCAGCTCACCAGGAGGACTAGCGTTCAACAATGAGCAGTTCTTC.

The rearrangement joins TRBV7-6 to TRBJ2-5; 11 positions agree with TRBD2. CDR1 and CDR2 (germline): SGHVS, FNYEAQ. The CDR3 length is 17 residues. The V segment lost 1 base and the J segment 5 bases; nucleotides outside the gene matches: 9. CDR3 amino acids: CASSLGSSSGRWETQYF. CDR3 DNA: TGTGCCAGCAGCTTAGGCTCTTCTAGCGGGAGGTGGGAGACCCAGTACTTC.

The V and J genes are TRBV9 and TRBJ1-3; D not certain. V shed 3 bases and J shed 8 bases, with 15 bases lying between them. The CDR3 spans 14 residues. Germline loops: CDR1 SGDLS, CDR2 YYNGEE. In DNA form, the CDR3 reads TGTGCCAGCAGCGGGCGGAACAATAGAGACACCATATATTTT. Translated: CASSGRNNRDTIYF.

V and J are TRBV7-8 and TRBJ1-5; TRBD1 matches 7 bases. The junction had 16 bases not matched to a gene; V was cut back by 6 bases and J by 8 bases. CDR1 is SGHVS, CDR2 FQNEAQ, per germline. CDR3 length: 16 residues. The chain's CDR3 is CASSPGRDRGYKPQHF. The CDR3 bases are TGTGCCAGCAGTCCCGGCCGGGACAGAGGATATAAGCCCCAGCATTTT.